This TCR beta chain was found in a study of shared clonotypes between healthy human individuals. The data were produced by immunoSEQ multiplex PCR, yet TCRdb's version contains in-frame clones alone and is incomplete. The data contain a few hundred thousand clones, roughly 84% of them singletons. The length of the CDR3 is 12 residues. The germline gives CDR1 LNHDA, CDR2 SQIVND (reference sequence). V was clipped by 5 bases and J by 6 bases, with 11 bases between them. The sample taken for sequencing was memory CD8+ T cells sorted from blood. The subset: CD45RO+ cells pooled with CCR7-negative TemRA cells. This TCR came from a man between 18 and 35 years old in good health. V gene TRBV19 combines with J gene TRBJ2-7; D tentatively reads TRBD1 or TRBD2 (5 bases each). The CDR3 coding sequence is TGTGCCAGTAGTTATCTTGGGGGCGAGCAGTACTTC. Translating gives CASSYLGGEQYF.